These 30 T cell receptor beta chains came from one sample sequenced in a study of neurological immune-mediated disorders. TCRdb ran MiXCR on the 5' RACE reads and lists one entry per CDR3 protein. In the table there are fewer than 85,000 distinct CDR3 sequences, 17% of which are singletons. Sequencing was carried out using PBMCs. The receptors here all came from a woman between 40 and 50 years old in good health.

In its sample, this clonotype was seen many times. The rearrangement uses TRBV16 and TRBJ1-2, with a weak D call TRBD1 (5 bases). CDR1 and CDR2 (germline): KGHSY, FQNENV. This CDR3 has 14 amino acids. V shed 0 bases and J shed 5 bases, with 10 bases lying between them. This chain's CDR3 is CASSQSGRAYGYTF. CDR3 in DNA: TGTGCCAGCAGCCAATCGGGCAGGGCGTATGGCTACACCTTC.

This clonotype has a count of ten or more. The CDR3 nucleotides are TGTGCCAGCACCCGCGGGAGAGGCGCTTCGGGGGGACAGTACTTC. Translating gives CASTRGRGASGGQYF. This chain links TRBV12-3 or TRBV12-4 with TRBJ2-7; 7 nucleotides line up with TRBD2. The junction had 19 bases not matched to a gene; V was cut back by 7 bases and J by 10 bases. The CDR3 is made up of 15 amino acids.

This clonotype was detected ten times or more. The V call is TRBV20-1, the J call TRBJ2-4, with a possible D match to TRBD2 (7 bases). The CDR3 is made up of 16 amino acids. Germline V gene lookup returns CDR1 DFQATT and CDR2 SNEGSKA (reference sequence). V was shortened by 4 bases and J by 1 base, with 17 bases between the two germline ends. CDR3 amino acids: CSAIQRGGRAKNIQYF. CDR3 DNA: TGCAGTGCTATCCAAAGGGGGGGTAGGGCCAAAAACATTCAGTACTTC.

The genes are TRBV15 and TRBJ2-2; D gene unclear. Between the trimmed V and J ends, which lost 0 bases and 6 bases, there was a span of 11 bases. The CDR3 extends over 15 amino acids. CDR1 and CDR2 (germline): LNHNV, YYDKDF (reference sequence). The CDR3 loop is CATSRESWLSGELFF. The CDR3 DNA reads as TGTGCCACCAGCAGAGAGTCTTGGCTATCCGGGGAGCTGTTTTTT.

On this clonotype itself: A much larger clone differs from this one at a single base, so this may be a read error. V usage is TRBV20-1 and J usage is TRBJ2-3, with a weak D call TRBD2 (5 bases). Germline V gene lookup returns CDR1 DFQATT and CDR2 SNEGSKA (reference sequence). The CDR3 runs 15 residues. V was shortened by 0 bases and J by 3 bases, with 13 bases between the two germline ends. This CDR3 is CSARETGWRTDTQYF. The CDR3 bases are TGCAGTGCTAGAGAGACGGGGTGGCGAACAGATACGCAGTATTTT.

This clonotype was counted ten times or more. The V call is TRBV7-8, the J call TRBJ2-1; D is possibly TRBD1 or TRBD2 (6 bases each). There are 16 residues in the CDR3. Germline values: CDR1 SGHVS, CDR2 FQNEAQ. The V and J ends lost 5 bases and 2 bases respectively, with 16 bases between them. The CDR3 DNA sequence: TGTGCCAGCAGCCCCTTTGGAGGGGGTGCCTACAATGAGCAGTTCTTC. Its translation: CASSPFGGGAYNEQFF.

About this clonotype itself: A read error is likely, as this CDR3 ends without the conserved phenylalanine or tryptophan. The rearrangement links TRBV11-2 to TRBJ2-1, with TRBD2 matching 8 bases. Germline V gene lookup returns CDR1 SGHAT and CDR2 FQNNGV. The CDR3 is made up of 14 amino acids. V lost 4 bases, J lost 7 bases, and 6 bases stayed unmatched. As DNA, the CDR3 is TGTGCCAGCAGCTCCCCAGCGGGGGTGAATGAGCAGTTCTTA. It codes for CASSSPAGVNEQFL.

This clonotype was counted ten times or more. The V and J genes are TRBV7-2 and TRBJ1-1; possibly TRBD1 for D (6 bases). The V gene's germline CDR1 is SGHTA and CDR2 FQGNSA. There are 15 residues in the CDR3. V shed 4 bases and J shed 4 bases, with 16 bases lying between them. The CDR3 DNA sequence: TGTGCCAGCAGCTCTCTCCAAGGGGGGGTCACTGAAGCTTTCTTT. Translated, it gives CASSSLQGGVTEAFF.

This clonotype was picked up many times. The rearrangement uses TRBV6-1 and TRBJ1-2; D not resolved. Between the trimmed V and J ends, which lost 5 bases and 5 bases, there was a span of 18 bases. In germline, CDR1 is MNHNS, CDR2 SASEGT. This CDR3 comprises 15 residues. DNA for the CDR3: TGTGCCAGCAGTCCCGACGCCGTCGGTGGGTATGGCTACACCTTC. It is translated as CASSPDAVGGYGYTF.

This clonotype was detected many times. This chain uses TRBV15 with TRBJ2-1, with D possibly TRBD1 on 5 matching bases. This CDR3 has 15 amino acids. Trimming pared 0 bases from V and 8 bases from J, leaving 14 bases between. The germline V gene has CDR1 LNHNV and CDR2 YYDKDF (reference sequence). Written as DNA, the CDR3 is TGTGCCACCAGCAGAGACAGGGTGAGTTCCCATGAGCAGTTCTTC. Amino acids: CATSRDRVSSHEQFF. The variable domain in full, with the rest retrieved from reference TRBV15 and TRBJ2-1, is DAMVIQNPRYQVTQFGKPVTLSCSQTLNHNVMYWYQQKSSQAPKLLFHYYDKDFNNEADTPDNFQSRRPNTSFCFLDIRSPGLGDTAMYLCATSRDRVSSHEQFFGPGTRLTVL.

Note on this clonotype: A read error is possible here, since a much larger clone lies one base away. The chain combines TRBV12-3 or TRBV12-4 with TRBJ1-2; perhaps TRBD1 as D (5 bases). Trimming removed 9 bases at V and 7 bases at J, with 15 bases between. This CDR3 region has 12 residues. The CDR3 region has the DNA TGTGCCAGAAGGCCAAGTGGGGGTGGCTACACCTTC. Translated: CARRPSGGGYTF.

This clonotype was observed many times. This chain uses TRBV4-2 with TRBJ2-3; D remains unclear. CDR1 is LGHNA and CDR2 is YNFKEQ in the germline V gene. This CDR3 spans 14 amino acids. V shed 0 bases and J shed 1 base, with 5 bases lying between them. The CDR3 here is CASSQDLGTDTQYF. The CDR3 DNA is TGTGCCAGCAGCCAAGATCTGGGCACAGATACGCAGTATTTT.

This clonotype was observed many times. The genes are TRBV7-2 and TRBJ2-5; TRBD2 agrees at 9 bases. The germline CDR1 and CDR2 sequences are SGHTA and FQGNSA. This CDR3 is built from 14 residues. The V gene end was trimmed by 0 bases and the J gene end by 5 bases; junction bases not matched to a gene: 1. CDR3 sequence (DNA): TGTGCCAGCAGCTTAGCTCTAGCGGGGGAGACCCAGTACTTC. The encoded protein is CASSLALAGETQYF.

CDR3: CASSSGTVAGELFF. The CDR3 bases are TGTGCCAGCAGCTCCGGGACTGTGGCCGGGGAGCTGTTTTTT. This chain links TRBV7-3 with TRBJ2-2; D might be TRBD2 (6 bases). V was clipped by 4 bases and J by 6 bases, with 12 bases between them. The CDR3 is 14 residues long. Germline CDR1 is SGHTA and CDR2 is FQGTGA.

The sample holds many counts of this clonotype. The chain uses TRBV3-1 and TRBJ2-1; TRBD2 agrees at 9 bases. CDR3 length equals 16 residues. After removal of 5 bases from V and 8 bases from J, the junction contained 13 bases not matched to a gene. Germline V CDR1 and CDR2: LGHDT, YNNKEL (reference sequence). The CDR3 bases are TGTGCCAGCAGCGATACCGGGACTAGCCTCGGCCATGAGCAGTTCTTC. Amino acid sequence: CASSDTGTSLGHEQFF.

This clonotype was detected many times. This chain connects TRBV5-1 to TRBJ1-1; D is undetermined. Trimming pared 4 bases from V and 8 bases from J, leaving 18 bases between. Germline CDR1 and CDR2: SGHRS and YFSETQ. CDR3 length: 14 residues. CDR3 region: CASSPTFDPPEAFF. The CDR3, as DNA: TGCGCCAGCAGCCCAACCTTCGATCCCCCCGAAGCTTTCTTT.

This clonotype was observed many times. CDR3 sequence reads: CASSPRTSGGVEFF. The CDR3 nucleotides read TGTGCCAGCAGCCCCCGGACTAGCGGGGGTGTCGAATTCTTC. This sequence joins TRBV9 and TRBJ2-1, with 13 nucleotides matching TRBD2. J was trimmed by 16 bases and V by 4 bases; bases with no gene match: 11. The CDR3 spans 14 residues. Germline CDR1 SGDLS, CDR2 YYNGEE.

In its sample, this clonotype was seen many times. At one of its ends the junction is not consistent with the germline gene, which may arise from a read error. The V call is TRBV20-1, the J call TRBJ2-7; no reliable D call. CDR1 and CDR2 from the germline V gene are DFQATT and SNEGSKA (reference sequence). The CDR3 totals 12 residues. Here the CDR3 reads CSARELTYEQYF. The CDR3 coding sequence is TGCAGTGCCAGAGAGTTAACCTACGAGCAGTACTTC.

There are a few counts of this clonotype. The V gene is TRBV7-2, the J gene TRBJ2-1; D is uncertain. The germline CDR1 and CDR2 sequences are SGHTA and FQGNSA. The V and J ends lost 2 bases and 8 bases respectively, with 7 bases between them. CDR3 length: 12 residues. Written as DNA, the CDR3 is TGTGCCAGCAGCTTAAGGCTTGATGAGCAGTTCTTC. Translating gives CASSLRLDEQFF.

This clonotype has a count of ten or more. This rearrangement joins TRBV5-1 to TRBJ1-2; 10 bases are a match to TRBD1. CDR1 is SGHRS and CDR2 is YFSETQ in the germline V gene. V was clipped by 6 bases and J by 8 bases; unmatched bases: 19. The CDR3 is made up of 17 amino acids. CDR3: CASTMMSTGGGERGYTF. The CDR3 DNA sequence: TGCGCCAGCACCATGATGTCGACAGGGGGCGGGGAGAGGGGCTACACCTTC.

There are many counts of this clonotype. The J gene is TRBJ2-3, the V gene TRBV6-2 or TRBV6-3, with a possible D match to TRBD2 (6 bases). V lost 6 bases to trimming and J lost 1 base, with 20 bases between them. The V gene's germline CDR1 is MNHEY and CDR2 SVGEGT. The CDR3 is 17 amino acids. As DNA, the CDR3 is TGTGCCAGCAGCGATCCGGGACTTTCAAGGCGCACAGATACGCAGTATTTT. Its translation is CASSDPGLSRRTDTQYF.

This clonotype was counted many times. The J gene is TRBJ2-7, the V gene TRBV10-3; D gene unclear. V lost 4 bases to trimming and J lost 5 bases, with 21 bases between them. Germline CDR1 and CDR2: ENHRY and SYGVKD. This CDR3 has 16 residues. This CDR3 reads CAISAVQAAPPNEQYF. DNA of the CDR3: TGTGCCATCAGTGCTGTCCAGGCAGCCCCCCCCAACGAGCAGTACTTC.

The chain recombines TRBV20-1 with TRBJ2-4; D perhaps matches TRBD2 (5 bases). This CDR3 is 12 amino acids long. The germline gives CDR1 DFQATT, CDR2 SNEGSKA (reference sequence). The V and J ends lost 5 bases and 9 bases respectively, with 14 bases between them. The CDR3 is CSAQVGAGIQYF. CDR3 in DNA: TGCAGTGCTCAAGTGGGAGCCGGCATTCAGTACTTC.

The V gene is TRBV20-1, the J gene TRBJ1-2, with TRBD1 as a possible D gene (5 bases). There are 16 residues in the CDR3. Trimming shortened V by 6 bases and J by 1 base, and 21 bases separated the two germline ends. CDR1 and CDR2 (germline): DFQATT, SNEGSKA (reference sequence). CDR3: CSAAGLSLWGNYGYTF. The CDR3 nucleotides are TGCAGTGCGGCGGGACTTTCCCTCTGGGGTAACTATGGCTACACCTTC.

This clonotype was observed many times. The CDR3 sequence: CASSTAGRSTDTQYF. DNA of the CDR3: TGTGCCAGCAGCACCGCGGGACGGAGCACAGATACGCAGTATTTT. V usage is TRBV7-2 and J usage is TRBJ2-3; TRBD2 is a possible D gene (6 bases). Deletions cut 5 bases from V and 0 bases from J, with 12 bases between. The CDR3 contains 15 residues. Germline V gives CDR1 SGHTA, CDR2 FQGNSA. Combining the CDR3 with reference TRBV7-2 and TRBJ2-3 gives the whole variable domain GAGVSQSPSNKVTEKGKDVELRCDPISGHTALYWYRQSLGQGLEFLIYFQGNSAPDKSGLPSDRFSAERTGGSVSTLTIQRTQQEDSAVYLCASSTAGRSTDTQYFGPGTRLTVL.

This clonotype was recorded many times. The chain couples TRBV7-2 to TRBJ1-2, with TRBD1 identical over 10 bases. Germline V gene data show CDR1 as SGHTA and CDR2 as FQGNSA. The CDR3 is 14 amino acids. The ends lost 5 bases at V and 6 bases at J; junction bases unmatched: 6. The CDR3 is CASSPYGTGDGYTF. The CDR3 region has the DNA TGTGCCAGCAGCCCCTACGGGACAGGGGATGGCTACACCTTC. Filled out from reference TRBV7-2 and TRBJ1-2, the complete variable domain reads GAGVSQSPSNKVTEKGKDVELRCDPISGHTALYWYRQSLGQGLEFLIYFQGNSAPDKSGLPSDRFSAERTGGSVSTLTIQRTQQEDSAVYLCASSPYGTGDGYTFGSGTRLTVV.

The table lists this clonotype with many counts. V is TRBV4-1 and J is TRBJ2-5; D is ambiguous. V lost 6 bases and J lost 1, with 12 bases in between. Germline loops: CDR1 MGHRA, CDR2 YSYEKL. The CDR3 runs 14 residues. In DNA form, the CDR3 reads TGCGCCAGCAGTCCACGCGATTTCCAAGAGACCCAGTACTTC. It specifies CASSPRDFQETQYF.

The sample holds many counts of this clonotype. CDR3 in amino acids: CASRQTGNGETQYF. The CDR3, as DNA: TGTGCCAGCAGACAGACAGGGAACGGAGAGACCCAGTACTTC. This rearrangement joins TRBV7-6 to TRBJ2-5; 7 positions agree with TRBD1. The CDR3 is 14 amino acids. The junction had 8 bases not matched to a gene; V was cut back by 6 bases and J by 4 bases. Germline CDR1 SGHVS, CDR2 FNYEAQ. Full variable domain (outside the CDR3, taken from reference TRBV7-6 and TRBJ2-5): GAGVSQSPRYKVTKRGQDVALRCDPISGHVSLYWYRQALGQGPEFLTYFNYEAQQDKSGLPNDRFSAERPEGSISTLTIQRTEQRDSAMYRCASRQTGNGETQYFGPGTRLLVL.

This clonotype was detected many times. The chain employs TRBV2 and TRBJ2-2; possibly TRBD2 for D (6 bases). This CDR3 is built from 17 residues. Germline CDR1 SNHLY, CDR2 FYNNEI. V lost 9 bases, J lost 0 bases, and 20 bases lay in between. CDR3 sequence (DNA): TGTGCCAGGAGCGGGCGGTTGGGGCTTTCGAACACCGGGGAGCTGTTTTTT. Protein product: CARSGRLGLSNTGELFF.

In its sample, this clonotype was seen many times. DNA for the CDR3: TGCAGTGCTAGGAGGTGGCTAGCGGGGGCCCCCTGGCCAGATACGCAGTATTTT. Amino acid sequence: CSARRWLAGAPWPDTQYF. The V and J genes are TRBV20-1 and TRBJ2-3; 10 bases match TRBD2. The CDR3 spans 18 residues. Germline CDR1 reads DFQATT; CDR2 reads SNEGSKA (reference sequence). V gave up 3 bases and J gave up 4 bases; unmatched junction bases: 16.